What follows are 16 T cell receptor beta chains derived from one specimen sequenced in a study of identical twins. MiXCR was run by TCRdb on the 5' RACE reads, yielding one entry per CDR3 protein. The sample shows 690,000 or so distinct CDR3 sequences, about 9.4% of them seen only once. These data were also reused for a study on yellow fever vaccine responses in identical twins.

The sample comprised PBMCs. These receptors were collected from a woman aged 18-29 years in good health.

This clonotype was picked up a small number of times. The V and J genes are TRBV28 and TRBJ2-1; D not certain. This CDR3 is built from 14 residues. The germline V and J ends were trimmed by 11 bases and 0 bases, with 14 bases remaining between them. Germline loops: CDR1 MDHEN, CDR2 SYDVKM. CDR3 residues: CASLSADSYNEQFF. In DNA form, the CDR3 reads TGTGCCTCCCTGTCGGCGGACTCCTACAATGAGCAGTTCTTC.

In its sample, this clonotype was seen many times. The chain recombines TRBV6-2 or TRBV6-3 with TRBJ2-1; TRBD2 matches 11 bases. The J segment lost 4 bases and the V segment lost 5 bases, leaving 25 bases of the junction unmatched. Germline V CDR1 and CDR2: MNHEY, SVGEGT. CDR3 size: 22 residues. The CDR3 bases are TGTGCCAGCAGTATCCCTGGGGTTCTAGCGGGGGGTCGAAACGGTGTGTACAATGAGCAGTTCTTC. It specifies CASSIPGVLAGGRNGVYNEQFF.

This clonotype came up many times. This sequence joins TRBV3-1 and TRBJ2-2, with 9 bases that match TRBD1. The CDR3 consists of 16 residues. V shed 4 bases, J shed 2 bases, and the junction held 5 bases outside the gene matches. The V gene's germline CDR1 is LGHDT and CDR2 YNNKEL (reference sequence). CDR3 in amino acids: CASSPGQGLNTGELFF. The CDR3 nucleotides are TGTGCCAGCAGCCCGGGACAGGGTCTTAACACCGGGGAGCTGTTTTTT.

This clonotype was found a few times. The CDR3 reads CASSMGLAGGADTQYF. The CDR3 nucleotides are TGTGCCAGCAGCATGGGACTAGCGGGGGGAGCGGATACGCAGTATTTT. The chain is built from TRBV7-3 and TRBJ2-3, with TRBD2 matching 15 bases. The V and J ends lost 5 bases and 6 bases, in that order; junction bases with no gene match: 6. Looked up from germline, CDR1 is SGHTA and CDR2 is FQGTGA. The CDR3 has 16 residues.

V gene TRBV28 combines with J gene TRBJ1-2; a possible D gene is TRBD1 (5 bases). The CDR3 extends over 13 amino acids. Trimming removed 8 bases from V and 6 bases from J, with 16 bases in between. CDR1 and CDR2 (germline): MDHEN, SYDVKM. The CDR3 DNA follows: TGTGCCAGCGGGACCGATCGGGGAAATGGCTACACCTTC. Translated, it gives CASGTDRGNGYTF.

The sample holds many counts of this clonotype. The genes are TRBV29-1 and TRBJ2-5; 10 bases fit TRBD2. The CDR3 is 14 amino acids. Germline assignment: CDR1 SQVTM and CDR2 ANQGSEA. After removal of 5 bases from V and 4 bases from J, the junction contained 7 bases not matched to a gene. Written as DNA, the CDR3 is TGCAGCGTTCGAACCGGGACTAGCGCAGAGACCCAGTACTTC. It codes for CSVRTGTSAETQYF.

Only a few counts were recorded for this clonotype. V usage is TRBV6-2 or TRBV6-3 and J usage is TRBJ2-2; 11 nucleotides match TRBD2. The CDR3 runs 21 residues. Per the germline V gene, CDR1 is MNHEY and CDR2 is SVGEGT. The V segment lost 6 bases and the J segment 0 bases; nucleotides outside the gene matches: 18. DNA of the CDR3: TGTGCCAGCAGCACCTTAGCGCTAGCGGGGGGCGAAAACGCGAACACCGGGGAGCTGTTTTTT. Protein: CASSTLALAGGENANTGELFF.

This clonotype was counted between two and nine times. V is TRBV7-9 and J is TRBJ2-1; 9 bases align to TRBD1. The length of the CDR3 is 15 residues. V shed 5 bases and J 8 bases; nucleotides not matched to a gene: 10. CDR1 is SEHNR and CDR2 is FQNEAQ in the germline V gene (reference sequence). CDR3 nucleotides: TGTGCCAGCAGCCCGAGGACAGGGGATATCGATGAGCAGTTCTTC. Its translation: CASSPRTGDIDEQFF.

This clonotype was seen a handful of times. In nucleotides, the CDR3 is TGTGCCAGCAGCTTAGGATTGGGTGAAAAACTGTTTTTT. Protein sequence: CASSLGLGEKLFF. The V and J genes are TRBV7-9 and TRBJ1-4; no clear D gene. The V and J ends lost 1 base and 7 bases respectively, with 7 bases between them. Looked up from germline, CDR1 is SEHNR and CDR2 is FQNEAQ (reference sequence). CDR3 size: 13 residues.

For this clonotype: One junction end does not reproduce the germline sequence, and a read error may be involved. The J gene is TRBJ2-1, the V gene TRBV7-2; 13 positions match TRBD2. The CDR3 is made up of 13 amino acids. CDR1 and CDR2 (germline): SGHTA, FQGNSA. In nucleotides, the CDR3 is TGTGCCAGCAGCCCCGGACTAGCGGGAGTCGTCCTCTTC. This gives the protein CASSPGLAGVVLF.

The rearrangement joins TRBV28 to TRBJ2-2, with 7 bases matching TRBD1. The CDR3 loop spans 15 amino acids. V shed 6 bases and J 6 bases; nucleotides not matched to a gene: 10. CDR1 and CDR2 from the germline V gene are MDHEN and SYDVKM. Here the CDR3 DNA reads TGTGCCAGCAGCCGCAAAGAGGGGGCGCCCGGGGAGCTGTTTTTT. This gives the protein CASSRKEGAPGELFF.

This clonotype occurred many times. The chain employs TRBV9 and TRBJ2-7; 12 bases map to TRBD2. The CDR3 runs 17 residues. Looked up from germline, CDR1 is SGDLS and CDR2 is YYNGEE. Trimming removed 4 bases from V and 5 bases from J; junction bases left unmatched: 13. CDR3 loop: CASSPNPETSGSNEQYF. The CDR3 coding sequence is TGTGCCAGCAGCCCTAATCCGGAGACTAGCGGGAGCAACGAGCAGTACTTC.

At least ten counts were recorded for this clonotype. The rearrangement joins TRBV12-3 or TRBV12-4 to TRBJ2-7, with 7 bases that match TRBD1. The CDR3 covers 12 residues. Losses at the gene ends were 5 bases for V and 4 bases for J; bases not matched to a gene: 2. CDR3 region: CASSKTGYEQYF. CDR3 DNA: TGTGCCAGCAGTAAGACAGGGTACGAGCAGTACTTC.

This clonotype was counted a few times. This chain joins TRBV27 and TRBJ2-6, with 8 nucleotides matching TRBD1. The V gene end was trimmed by 6 bases and the J gene end by 0 bases; junction bases not matched to a gene: 10. This CDR3 is 18 amino acids long. CDR1 and CDR2 from the germline V gene are MNHEY and SMNVEV (reference sequence). The CDR3: CASSQGQGFPSGANVLTF. The CDR3 nucleotides are TGTGCCAGCAGCCAAGGACAGGGTTTCCCCTCTGGGGCCAACGTCCTGACTTTC.

The J gene is TRBJ2-1, the V gene TRBV29-1; D gene unclear. Germline CDR1 SQVTM, CDR2 ANQGSEA. Deletions cut 4 bases from V and 0 bases from J, with 13 bases between. The CDR3 loop spans 15 amino acids. The CDR3 loop reads CSVAIGWASYNEQFF. CDR3 DNA sequence: TGCAGCGTTGCCATTGGGTGGGCCTCCTACAATGAGCAGTTCTTC.

The sample holds a few counts of this clonotype. The rearrangement uses TRBV10-3 and TRBJ2-1, with TRBD2 matching over 11 bases. This CDR3 is 15 amino acids long. CDR1 is ENHRY, CDR2 SYGVKD, per germline. The junction had 5 bases not matched to a gene; V was cut back by 6 bases and J by 4 bases. CDR3 in DNA: TGTGCCATCAGAACGGGACTAGCGGATTACAATGAGCAGTTCTTC. This codes for CAIRTGLADYNEQFF.